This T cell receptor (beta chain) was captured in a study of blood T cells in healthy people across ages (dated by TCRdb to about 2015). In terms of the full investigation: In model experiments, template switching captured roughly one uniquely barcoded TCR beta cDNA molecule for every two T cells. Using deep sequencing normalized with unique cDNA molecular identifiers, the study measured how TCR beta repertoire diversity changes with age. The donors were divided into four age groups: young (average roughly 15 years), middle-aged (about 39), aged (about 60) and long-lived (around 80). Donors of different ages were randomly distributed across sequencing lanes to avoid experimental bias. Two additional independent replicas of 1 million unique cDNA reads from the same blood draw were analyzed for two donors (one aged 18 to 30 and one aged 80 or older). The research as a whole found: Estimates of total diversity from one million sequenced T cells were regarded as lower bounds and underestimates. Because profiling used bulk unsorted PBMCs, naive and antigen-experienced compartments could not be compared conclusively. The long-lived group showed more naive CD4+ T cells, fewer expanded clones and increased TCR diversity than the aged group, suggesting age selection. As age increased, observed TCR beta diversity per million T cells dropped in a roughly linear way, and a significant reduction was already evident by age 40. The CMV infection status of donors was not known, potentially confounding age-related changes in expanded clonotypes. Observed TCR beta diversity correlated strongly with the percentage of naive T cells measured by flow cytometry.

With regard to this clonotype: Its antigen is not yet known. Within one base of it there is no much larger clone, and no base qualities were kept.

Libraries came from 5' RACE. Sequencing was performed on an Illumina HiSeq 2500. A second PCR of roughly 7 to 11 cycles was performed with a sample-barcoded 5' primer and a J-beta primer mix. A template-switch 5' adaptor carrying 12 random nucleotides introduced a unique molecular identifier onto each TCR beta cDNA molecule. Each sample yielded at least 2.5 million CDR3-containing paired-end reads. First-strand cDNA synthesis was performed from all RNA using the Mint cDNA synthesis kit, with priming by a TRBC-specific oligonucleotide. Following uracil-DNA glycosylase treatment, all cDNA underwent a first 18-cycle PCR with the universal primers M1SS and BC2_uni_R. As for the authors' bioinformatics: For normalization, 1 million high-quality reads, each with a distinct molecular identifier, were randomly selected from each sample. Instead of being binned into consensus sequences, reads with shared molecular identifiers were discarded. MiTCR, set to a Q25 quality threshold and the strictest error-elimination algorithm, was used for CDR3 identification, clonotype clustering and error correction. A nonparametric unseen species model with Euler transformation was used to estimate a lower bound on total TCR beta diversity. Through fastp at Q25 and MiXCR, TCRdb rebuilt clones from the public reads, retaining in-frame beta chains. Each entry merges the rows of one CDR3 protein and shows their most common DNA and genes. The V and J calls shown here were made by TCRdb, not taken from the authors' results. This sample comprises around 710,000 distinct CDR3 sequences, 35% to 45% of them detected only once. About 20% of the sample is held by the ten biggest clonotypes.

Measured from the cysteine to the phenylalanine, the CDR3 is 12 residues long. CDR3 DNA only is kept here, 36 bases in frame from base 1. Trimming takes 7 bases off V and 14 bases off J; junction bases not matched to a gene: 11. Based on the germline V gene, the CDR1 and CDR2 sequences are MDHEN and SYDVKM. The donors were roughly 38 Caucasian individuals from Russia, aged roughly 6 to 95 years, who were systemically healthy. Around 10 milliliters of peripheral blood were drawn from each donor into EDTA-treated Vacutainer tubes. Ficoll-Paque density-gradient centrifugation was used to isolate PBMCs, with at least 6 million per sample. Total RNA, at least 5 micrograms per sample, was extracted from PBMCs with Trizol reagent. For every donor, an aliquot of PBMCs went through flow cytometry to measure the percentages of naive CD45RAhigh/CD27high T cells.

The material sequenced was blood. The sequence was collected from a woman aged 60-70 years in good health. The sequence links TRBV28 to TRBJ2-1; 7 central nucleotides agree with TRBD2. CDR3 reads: CASTDNRDYEFF. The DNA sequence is TGTGCCAGCACCGATAACCGGGACTACGAGTTCTTC. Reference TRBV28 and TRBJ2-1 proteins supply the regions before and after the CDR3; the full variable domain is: DVKVTQSSRYLVKRTGEKVFLECVQDMDHENMFWYRQDPGLGLRLIYFSYDVKMKEKGDIPEGYSVSREKKERFSLILESASTNQTSMYLCASTDNRDYEFFGPGTRLTVL.